Included here is one T cell receptor beta chain sequence, with context. This clonotype was detected many times. There is no known antigen for this receptor. Qualities for individual bases were not recorded, and no much larger clone is one base off. Its CDR3 holds 14 amino acids, cysteine through phenylalanine. Just CDR3 DNA is preserved here, 42 bases in frame from base 1. V lost 3 bases and J lost 1 base; the stretch between them is 9 bases long. Looking up the germline V gene yields CDR1 WSHSY and CDR2 SAAADI. This specimen's treatment or condition label, interpreted: in vitro stimulation with specific CMV peptide epitopes to enrich CMV-specific T cells. Instrument used: Illumina HiSeq 1500. The public reads were quality trimmed at Q25 with fastp and then assembled into clones with MiXCR by TCRdb, keeping productive beta chains. Rows matching on CDR3 protein sequence are summarized as one entry with the most common DNA and genes. For this sample the table gives 75,000 to 100,000 distinct CDR3 sequences, of which 25% to 30% were detected only once. The ten largest clonotypes hold roughly 71% of the sample.

This entry is derived from a study of T cell repertoires in cytomegalovirus infection (dated by TCRdb to the late 2010s). For the wider study: Recently identified HLA-C-restricted CMV epitopes, whose presentation resists viral immunomodulation, were targeted by peptide stimulations together with well-studied HLA-B-restricted epitopes. The HLA type of each donor mattered for the analysis, because public TCR beta signatures pointed to carriage of CMV infection along with the matching HLA type.

The study at large found these results: Cumulative frequency of public TCR beta family members discriminated carriers of CMV infection plus the relevant HLA type in this cohort and an independent 352-donor cohort. The ex vivo response was dominated by HLA-C-restricted CMV-specific TCR beta clonotypes, which also provided the single most frequent clonotype in two of eight donors.

The rearrangement combines TRBV10-2 with TRBJ1-1; the D gene is unclear. The TCR originated in a human donor in good health (CMV status not recorded). Some clones in this sample may be carry-over from other donors' samples. The sequencing here drew on CD8+ T cells from cultured PBMCs, taken from culture after CMV antigen stimulation. The DNA is TGCGCCAGCAGTGATGACCTATCGAACACTGAAGCTTTCTTT. It translates to CASSDDLSNTEAFF.